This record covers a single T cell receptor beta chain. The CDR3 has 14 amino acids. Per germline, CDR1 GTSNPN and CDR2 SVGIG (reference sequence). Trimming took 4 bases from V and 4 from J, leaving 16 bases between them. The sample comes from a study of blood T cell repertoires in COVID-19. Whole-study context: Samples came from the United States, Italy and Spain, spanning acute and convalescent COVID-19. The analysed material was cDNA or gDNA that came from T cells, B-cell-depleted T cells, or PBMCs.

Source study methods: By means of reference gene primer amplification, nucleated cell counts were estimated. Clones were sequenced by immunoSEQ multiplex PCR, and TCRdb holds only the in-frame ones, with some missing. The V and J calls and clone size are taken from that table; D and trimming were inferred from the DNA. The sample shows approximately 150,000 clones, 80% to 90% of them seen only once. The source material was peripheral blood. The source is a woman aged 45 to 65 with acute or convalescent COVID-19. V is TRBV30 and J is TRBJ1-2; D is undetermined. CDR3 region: CAWNPWSGSYGYTF. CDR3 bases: TGTGCCTGGAACCCGTGGTCGGGATCCTATGGCTACACCTTC.